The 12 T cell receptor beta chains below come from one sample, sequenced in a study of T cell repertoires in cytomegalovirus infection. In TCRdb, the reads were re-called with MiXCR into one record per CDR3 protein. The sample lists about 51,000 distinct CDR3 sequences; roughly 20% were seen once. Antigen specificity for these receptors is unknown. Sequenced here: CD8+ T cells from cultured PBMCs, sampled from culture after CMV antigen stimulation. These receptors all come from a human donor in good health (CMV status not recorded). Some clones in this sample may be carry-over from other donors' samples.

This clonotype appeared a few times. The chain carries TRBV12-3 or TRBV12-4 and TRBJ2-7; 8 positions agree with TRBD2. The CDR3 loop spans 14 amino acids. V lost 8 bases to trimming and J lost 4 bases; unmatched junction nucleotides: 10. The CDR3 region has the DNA TGTGCCAGCTCGATGTCGGGAGGGATTTACGAGCAGTACTTC. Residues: CASSMSGGIYEQYF.

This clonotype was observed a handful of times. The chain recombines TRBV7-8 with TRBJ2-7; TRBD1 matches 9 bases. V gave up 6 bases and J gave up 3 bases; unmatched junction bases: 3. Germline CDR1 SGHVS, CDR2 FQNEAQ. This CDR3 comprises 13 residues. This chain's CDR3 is CASRQGANYEQYF. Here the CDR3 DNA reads TGTGCCAGCAGACAGGGGGCGAACTACGAGCAGTACTTC. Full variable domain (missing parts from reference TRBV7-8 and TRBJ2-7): GAGVSQSPRYKVAKRGQDVALRCDPISGHVSLFWYQQALGQGPEFLTYFQNEAQLDKSGLPSDRFFAERPEGSVSTLKIQRTQQEDSAVYLCASRQGANYEQYFGPGTRLTVT.

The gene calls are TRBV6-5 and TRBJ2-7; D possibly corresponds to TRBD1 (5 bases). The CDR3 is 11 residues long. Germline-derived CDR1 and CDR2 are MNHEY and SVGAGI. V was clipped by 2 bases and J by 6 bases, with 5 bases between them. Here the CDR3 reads CASSYGAEQYF. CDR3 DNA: TGTGCCAGCAGTTACGGGGCCGAGCAGTACTTC.

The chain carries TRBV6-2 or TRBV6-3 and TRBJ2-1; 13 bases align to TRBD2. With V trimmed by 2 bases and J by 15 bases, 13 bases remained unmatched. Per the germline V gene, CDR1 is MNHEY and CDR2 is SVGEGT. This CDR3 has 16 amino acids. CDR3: CASSYQLTSGRLGRFF. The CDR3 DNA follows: TGTGCCAGCAGTTACCAACTGACTAGCGGGAGGCTCGGGAGGTTCTTC.

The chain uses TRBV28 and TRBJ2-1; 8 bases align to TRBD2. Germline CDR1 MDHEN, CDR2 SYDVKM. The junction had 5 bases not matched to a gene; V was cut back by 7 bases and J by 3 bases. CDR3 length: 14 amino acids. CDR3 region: CASTLADIYNEQFF. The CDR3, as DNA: TGTGCCAGCACACTAGCGGATATCTACAATGAGCAGTTCTTC. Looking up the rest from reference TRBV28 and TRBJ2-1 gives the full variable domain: DVKVTQSSRYLVKRTGEKVFLECVQDMDHENMFWYRQDPGLGLRLIYFSYDVKMKEKGDIPEGYSVSREKKERFSLILESASTNQTSMYLCASTLADIYNEQFFGPGTRLTVL.

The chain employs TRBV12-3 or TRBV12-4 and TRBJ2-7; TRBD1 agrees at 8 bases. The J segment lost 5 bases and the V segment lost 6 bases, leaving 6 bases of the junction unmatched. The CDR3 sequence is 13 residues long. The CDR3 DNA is TGTGCCAGCAGCTTGGGACAGGCCGACGAGCAGTACTTC. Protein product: CASSLGQADEQYF.

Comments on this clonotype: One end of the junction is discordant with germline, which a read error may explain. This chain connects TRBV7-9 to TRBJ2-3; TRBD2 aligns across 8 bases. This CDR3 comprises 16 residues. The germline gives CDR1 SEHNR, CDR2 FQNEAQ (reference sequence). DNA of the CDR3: TGTGCCAGCAGCTTAGGTCCTAGCGGGTACACAGATACGCAGTATTTC. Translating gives CASSLGPSGYTDTQYF.

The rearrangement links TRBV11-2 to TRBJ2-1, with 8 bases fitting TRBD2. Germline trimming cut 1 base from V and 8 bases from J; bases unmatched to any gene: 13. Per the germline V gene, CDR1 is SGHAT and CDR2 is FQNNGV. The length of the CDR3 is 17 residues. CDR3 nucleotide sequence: TGTGCCAGCAGCTTAGGATCCGGGACTAGAATCCGCGATGAGCAGTTCTTC. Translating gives CASSLGSGTRIRDEQFF.

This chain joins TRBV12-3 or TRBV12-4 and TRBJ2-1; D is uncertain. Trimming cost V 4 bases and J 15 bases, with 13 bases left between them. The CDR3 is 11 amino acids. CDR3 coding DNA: TGTGCCAGCAGTTCGACCCCGATCCGGTTCTTC. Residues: CASSSTPIRFF.

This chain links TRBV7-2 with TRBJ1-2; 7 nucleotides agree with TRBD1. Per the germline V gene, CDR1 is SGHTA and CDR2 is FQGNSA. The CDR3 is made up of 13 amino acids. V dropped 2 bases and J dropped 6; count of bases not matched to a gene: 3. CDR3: CASSLQGVNGYTF. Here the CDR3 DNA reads TGTGCCAGCAGCTTACAGGGGGTGAATGGCTACACCTTC.

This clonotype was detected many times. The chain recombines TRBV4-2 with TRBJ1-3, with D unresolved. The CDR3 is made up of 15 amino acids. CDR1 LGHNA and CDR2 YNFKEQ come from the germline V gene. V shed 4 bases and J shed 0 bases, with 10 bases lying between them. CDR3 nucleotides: TGTGCCAGCAGCCGGACGGAATCCTCTGGAAACACCATATATTTT. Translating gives CASSRTESSGNTIYF.

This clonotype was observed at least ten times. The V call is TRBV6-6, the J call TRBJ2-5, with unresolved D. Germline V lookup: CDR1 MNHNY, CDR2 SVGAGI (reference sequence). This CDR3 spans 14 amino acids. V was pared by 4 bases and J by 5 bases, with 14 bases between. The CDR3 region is CASSSDILLETQYF. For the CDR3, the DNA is TGTGCCAGCAGTTCCGACATCTTGTTGGAGACCCAGTACTTC.